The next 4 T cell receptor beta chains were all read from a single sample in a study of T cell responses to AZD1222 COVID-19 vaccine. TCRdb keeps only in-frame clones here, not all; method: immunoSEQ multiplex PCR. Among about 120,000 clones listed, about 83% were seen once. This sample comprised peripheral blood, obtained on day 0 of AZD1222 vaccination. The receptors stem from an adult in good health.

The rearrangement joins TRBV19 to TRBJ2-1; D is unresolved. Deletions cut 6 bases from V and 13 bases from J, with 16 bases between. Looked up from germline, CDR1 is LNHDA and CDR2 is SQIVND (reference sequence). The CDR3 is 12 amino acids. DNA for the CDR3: TGTGCCAGTAGCGTGCCCTCGGTTTTTCAGTTCTTC. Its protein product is CASSVPSVFQFF.

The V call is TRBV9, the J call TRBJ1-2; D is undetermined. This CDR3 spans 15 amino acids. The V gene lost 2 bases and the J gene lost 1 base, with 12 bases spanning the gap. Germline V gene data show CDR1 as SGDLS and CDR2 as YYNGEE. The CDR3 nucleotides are TGTGCCAGCAGCGTTGATGGGCGGAGTAACTATGGCTACACCTTC. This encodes CASSVDGRSNYGYTF.

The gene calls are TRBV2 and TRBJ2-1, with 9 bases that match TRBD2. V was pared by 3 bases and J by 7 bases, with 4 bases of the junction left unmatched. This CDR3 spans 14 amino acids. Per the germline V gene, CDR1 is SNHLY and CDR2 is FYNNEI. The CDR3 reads CASSDRTSVNEQFF. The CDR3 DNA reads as TGTGCCAGCAGTGACCGGACTAGCGTAAATGAGCAGTTCTTC.

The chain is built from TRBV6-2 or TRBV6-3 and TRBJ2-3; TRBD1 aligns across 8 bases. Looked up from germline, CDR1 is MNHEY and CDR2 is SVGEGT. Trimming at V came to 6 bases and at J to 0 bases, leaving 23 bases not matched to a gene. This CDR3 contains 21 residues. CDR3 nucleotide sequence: TGTGCCAGCAGCTGGGAGTTGGTGTCGGGACAGGCCTTACCGAGCACAGATACGCAGTATTTT. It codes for CASSWELVSGQALPSTDTQYF.